These T cell receptor beta chains were read from a single sample in a study of cytomegalovirus exposure and HLA in healthy donors. Only in-frame clones appear in the TCRdb table, and some are missing; sequencing was by immunoSEQ multiplex PCR. The sample includes roughly 200,000 clones, less than 90% of them seen just once. The sample taken for sequencing was PBMCs. These receptors were obtained from a man in his fifties in good health and CMV-seronegative. Both conserved end residues are part of each CDR3. D genes are given only for firm matches. A row's size may be missing; if present it is once, few, many or a size class.

v_call: TRBV25-1
clone_size: .
j_call: TRBJ2-7
d_call: .
cdr3_nt: TGTGCCAGCGGTCGACAGCACTACGAGCAGTACTTC
cdr3_aa: CASGRQHYEQYF

v_call: TRBV9
clone_size: .
j_call: TRBJ2-2
d_call: TRBD2
cdr3_nt: TGTGCCAGCAGCGTGGTCGGCGGGGGGGCCTCCGCCGGGGAGCTGTTTTTT
cdr3_aa: CASSVVGGGASAGELFF

v_call: TRBV6-8
clone_size: .
j_call: TRBJ1-3
d_call: .
cdr3_nt: TGTGCCAGCAGTCCTCGGGAGCATACTGGAAACACCATATATTTT
cdr3_aa: CASSPREHTGNTIYF

v_call: TRBV28
clone_size: once
j_call: TRBJ1-2
d_call: TRBD1
cdr3_nt: TGTGCCAGCAGACAACCTTTGGGACAGGTAACGGTCTATGGCTACACCTTC
cdr3_aa: CASRQPLGQVTVYGYTF

v_call: TRBV14
clone_size: .
j_call: TRBJ2-7
d_call: TRBD2
cdr3_nt: TGTGCCAGCAGTCGACTAGCTCCCTACGAGCAGTACTTC
cdr3_aa: CASSRLAPYEQYF

v_call: TRBV6-5
clone_size: .
j_call: TRBJ2-1
d_call: .
cdr3_nt: TGTGCCAGCACCCGCCTGGGGCGCAATGAGCAGTTCTTC
cdr3_aa: CASTRLGRNEQFF

v_call: TRBV9
clone_size: .
j_call: TRBJ2-5
d_call: .
cdr3_nt: TGTGCCAGCAGCGTACTTGAAGGGAGTACAGAGACCCAGTACTTC
cdr3_aa: CASSVLEGSTETQYF

v_call: TRBV18
clone_size: few
j_call: TRBJ1-2
d_call: TRBD1
cdr3_nt: TGTGCCAGCTCACCCTCTATGACAGGGAAGAGGGTATTATATGGCTACACCTTC
cdr3_aa: CASSPSMTGKRVLYGYTF

v_call: TRBV28
clone_size: .
j_call: TRBJ2-7
d_call: TRBD1
cdr3_nt: TGTGCCAGCAGTTCCTACAGGGGGACCTACGAGCAGTACTTC
cdr3_aa: CASSSYRGTYEQYF

v_call: TRBV6-5
clone_size: .
j_call: TRBJ1-2
d_call: .
cdr3_nt: TGTGCCAGCAGTTACTCGGACAGCGGAGGCTACACCTTC
cdr3_aa: CASSYSDSGGYTF

v_call: TRBV7-8
clone_size: .
j_call: TRBJ1-1
d_call: TRBD1
cdr3_nt: TGTGCCAGCAGCTCGACAGGGGGGAAAGCTTTCTTT
cdr3_aa: CASSSTGGKAFF

v_call: TRBV27
clone_size: .
j_call: TRBJ2-7
d_call: TRBD1
cdr3_nt: TGTGCCAGCAGTTTATGGGGACAGGGTACCCACGAGCAGTACTTC
cdr3_aa: CASSLWGQGTHEQYF

v_call: TRBV5-1
clone_size: .
j_call: TRBJ1-3
d_call: TRBD1
cdr3_nt: TGCGCCAGCAGCGGAACAGGGGTGGGAGGAAACACCATATATTTT
cdr3_aa: CASSGTGVGGNTIYF

v_call: TRBV18
clone_size: .
j_call: TRBJ2-5
d_call: .
cdr3_nt: TGTGCCAGCTCACTGGGACAAATCCAAGAGACCCAGTACTTC
cdr3_aa: CASSLGQIQETQYF

v_call: TRBV6-6
clone_size: .
j_call: TRBJ2-7
d_call: .
cdr3_nt: TGTGCCAGCAATTACGCCTCCGGAGGGAGCCACGAGCAGTACTTC
cdr3_aa: CASNYASGGSHEQYF

v_call: TRBV11-2
clone_size: .
j_call: TRBJ2-5
d_call: .
cdr3_nt: TGTGCCAGCAGCCCAGGAAATTCGATAGAGACCCAGTACTTC
cdr3_aa: CASSPGNSIETQYF

v_call: TRBV7-2
clone_size: .
j_call: TRBJ2-7
d_call: TRBD1
cdr3_nt: TGTGCCAGCAGCCGGGACAGGGCTGACGAGCAGTACTTC
cdr3_aa: CASSRDRADEQYF

v_call: TRBV7-2
clone_size: .
j_call: TRBJ1-5
d_call: TRBD1
cdr3_nt: TGTGCCAGCAGGCTACAGGGGGAGCGCAATCAGCCCCAGCATTTT
cdr3_aa: CASRLQGERNQPQHF

v_call: TRBV6-5
clone_size: .
j_call: TRBJ1-3
d_call: .
cdr3_nt: TGTGCCAGCAGTGAGGGCTTTGGAAACACCATATATTTT
cdr3_aa: CASSEGFGNTIYF

v_call: TRBV29-1
clone_size: .
j_call: TRBJ2-3
d_call: TRBD2
cdr3_nt: TGCAGCGCTCGGACTAGCGGGAGTTCGGGAGATACGCAGTATTTT
cdr3_aa: CSARTSGSSGDTQYF

v_call: TRBV6-5
clone_size: .
j_call: TRBJ1-1
d_call: .
cdr3_nt: TGTGCCAGCAGTTACCAAACAGGGGAAGCTTTCTTT
cdr3_aa: CASSYQTGEAFF

v_call: TRBV6-5
clone_size: .
j_call: TRBJ2-7
d_call: TRBD1
cdr3_nt: TGTGCCAGCAGTTACTCCGGGCAGGGGGCCTACGAGCAGTACTTC
cdr3_aa: CASSYSGQGAYEQYF

v_call: TRBV6-1
clone_size: .
j_call: TRBJ1-3
d_call: .
cdr3_nt: TGTGCCAGCATCGTCGGGAGGTCTGGAAACACCATATATTTT
cdr3_aa: CASIVGRSGNTIYF

v_call: TRBV5-1
clone_size: .
j_call: TRBJ2-7
d_call: TRBD2
cdr3_nt: TGCGCCAGCAGGGCTAGCGGAGACTACGAGCAGTACTTC
cdr3_aa: CASRASGDYEQYF

v_call: TRBV4-1
clone_size: .
j_call: TRBJ2-7
d_call: TRBD1
cdr3_nt: TGCGCCAGCAGCCAAGCTTCGGGACAGGGTATCTACGAGCAGTACTTC
cdr3_aa: CASSQASGQGIYEQYF

v_call: TRBV5-1
clone_size: .
j_call: TRBJ1-6
d_call: .
cdr3_nt: TGCGCCAGCAGCTTGGAAAGCCCTTACAATTCACCCCTCCACTTT
cdr3_aa: CASSLESPYNSPLHF

v_call: TRBV6-1
clone_size: few
j_call: TRBJ1-5
d_call: .
cdr3_nt: TGTGCCAGCACACAGGGTGGAAATCAGCCCCAGCATTTT
cdr3_aa: CASTQGGNQPQHF

v_call: TRBV5-1
clone_size: .
j_call: TRBJ1-5
d_call: TRBD1
cdr3_nt: TGCGCCAGCAGCACGGGACAGGATGGGCAGCCCCAGCATTTT
cdr3_aa: CASSTGQDGQPQHF

v_call: TRBV4-2
clone_size: once
j_call: TRBJ2-2
d_call: TRBD2
cdr3_nt: TGTGCCAGCAGCCTTAGCGGGGGGGCCACCGGGGAGCTGTTTTTT
cdr3_aa: CASSLSGGATGELFF

v_call: TRBV9
clone_size: .
j_call: TRBJ2-5
d_call: .
cdr3_nt: TGTGCCAGCAGCGTAGCTACGATTGAGGGCATGGAGACCCAGTACTTC
cdr3_aa: CASSVATIEGMETQYF

v_call: TRBV7-2
clone_size: .
j_call: TRBJ1-2
d_call: .
cdr3_nt: TGTGCCAGCAGCCTGCCCAGTCCCTATGGCTACACCTTC
cdr3_aa: CASSLPSPYGYTF

v_call: TRBV6-1
clone_size: .
j_call: TRBJ1-2
d_call: TRBD1
cdr3_nt: TGTGCCAGCAGCCAGGGGACAGGAGGCTACACCTTC
cdr3_aa: CASSQGTGGYTF

v_call: TRBV9
clone_size: .
j_call: TRBJ1-3
d_call: .
cdr3_nt: TGTGCCAGCAGCGTAGAGGGGGCTGGAAACACCATATATTTT
cdr3_aa: CASSVEGAGNTIYF

v_call: TRBV7-2
clone_size: .
j_call: TRBJ1-5
d_call: .
cdr3_nt: TGTGCCAGCAGCTTGGGTCCCCCAGGTGGCAATCAGCCCCAGCATTTT
cdr3_aa: CASSLGPPGGNQPQHF

v_call: TRBV5-1
clone_size: .
j_call: TRBJ2-7
d_call: .
cdr3_nt: TGCGCCAGCAGCTTGAATAGGGGCGAGCAGTACTTC
cdr3_aa: CASSLNRGEQYF

v_call: TRBV6-5
clone_size: .
j_call: TRBJ1-1
d_call: .
cdr3_nt: TGTGCCAGCAGTTACTCGCGGGGGGACACTGAAGCTTTCTTT
cdr3_aa: CASSYSRGDTEAFF

v_call: TRBV5-6
clone_size: .
j_call: TRBJ2-7
d_call: TRBD1
cdr3_nt: TGTGCCAGCAGCTTAAGACAGGGCTACGAGCAGTACTTC
cdr3_aa: CASSLRQGYEQYF

v_call: TRBV6-1
clone_size: .
j_call: TRBJ2-5
d_call: TRBD2
cdr3_nt: TGTGCCAGCAGTGCCCAGAGACTAGCGGGGGTAGAGACCCAGTACTTC
cdr3_aa: CASSAQRLAGVETQYF

v_call: TRBV28
clone_size: .
j_call: TRBJ2-5
d_call: TRBD1
cdr3_nt: TGTGCCAGCAGTCACGGGACAGAATCGTCAGAGACCCAGTACTTC
cdr3_aa: CASSHGTESSETQYF

v_call: TRBV7-2
clone_size: .
j_call: TRBJ2-3
d_call: TRBD1
cdr3_nt: TGTGCCAGCAGACTCCCAGGGGGCGGCACAGATACGCAGTATTTT
cdr3_aa: CASRLPGGGTDTQYF

v_call: TRBV6-5
clone_size: .
j_call: TRBJ2-1
d_call: .
cdr3_nt: TGTGCCAGCAGTTCTACATCGGGAAGGAATGAGCAGTTCTTC
cdr3_aa: CASSSTSGRNEQFF

v_call: TRBV6-1
clone_size: .
j_call: TRBJ2-5
d_call: TRBD2
cdr3_nt: TGTGCCAGCAGTACCCGACGGGGGGGAGAGACCCAGTACTTC
cdr3_aa: CASSTRRGGETQYF

v_call: TRBV5-1
clone_size: .
j_call: TRBJ2-1
d_call: TRBD1
cdr3_nt: TGCGCCAGCAGCCCGGGACAGGGGGCCCTTCAAGAGCAGTTCTTC
cdr3_aa: CASSPGQGALQEQFF

v_call: TRBV18
clone_size: .
j_call: TRBJ2-1
d_call: TRBD1
cdr3_nt: TGTGCCAGCTCACCACGGCCGGGACAGGTGGACAATGAGCAGTTCTTC
cdr3_aa: CASSPRPGQVDNEQFF

v_call: TRBV7-9
clone_size: .
j_call: TRBJ2-1
d_call: .
cdr3_nt: TGTGCCAGCAGCGCGCCCCCGACATTAGGCAATGAGCAGTTCTTC
cdr3_aa: CASSAPPTLGNEQFF

v_call: TRBV4-1
clone_size: once
j_call: TRBJ2-1
d_call: TRBD1
cdr3_nt: TGCGCCAGCAGCGGGACAGATCAGAGAAATGAGCAGTTCTTC
cdr3_aa: CASSGTDQRNEQFF

v_call: TRBV19
clone_size: .
j_call: TRBJ2-7
d_call: TRBD1
cdr3_nt: TGTGCCAGTAGTATCCTACTCCCGACAGGGTTAAGCTACGAGCAGTACTTC
cdr3_aa: CASSILLPTGLSYEQYF

v_call: TRBV11-3
clone_size: once
j_call: TRBJ2-3
d_call: TRBD2
cdr3_nt: TGTGCCAGCAGCCCGAGGACTAGTTCAGATACGCAGTATTTT
cdr3_aa: CASSPRTSSDTQYF